A single sample is the source of the 18 T cell receptor beta chains below, sequenced in a study of T cell repertoires in ileal Crohn's disease. Produced via immunoSEQ multiplex PCR; TCRdb's table is partial and in-frame only. This sample carries several thousand clones, 82% of them seen once, and the ten largest clones take 7% to 8.5%. Sequencing was carried out using ileal tissue. All receptors derive from an adult with Crohn's disease.

The chain combines TRBV11-2 with TRBJ1-1; no firm D call. Germline V CDR1 and CDR2: SGHAT, FQNNGV. The CDR3 contains 15 residues. Deletions cut 8 bases from V and 1 base from J, with 17 bases between. This chain's CDR3 is CASSEKARENTEAFF. The CDR3 DNA follows: TGTGCCAGCTCGGAAAAGGCACGGGAGAACACTGAAGCTTTCTTT.

This chain links TRBV30 with TRBJ2-5; TRBD2 is a possible D gene (6 bases). The CDR3 is 14 amino acids. Germline CDR1 GTSNPN, CDR2 SVGIG (reference sequence). V was shortened by 5 bases and J by 6 bases, with 19 bases between the two germline ends. CDR3 loop: CAWGHGGGGKTQYF. In DNA form, the CDR3 reads TGTGCCTGGGGCCATGGCGGAGGAGGGAAGACCCAGTACTTC.

The CDR3 is CASSDKQGAAATNEKLFF. The CDR3 DNA reads TGCGCCAGCAGCGATAAACAGGGGGCAGCGGCAACTAATGAAAAACTGTTTTTT. The rearrangement joins TRBV5-1 to TRBJ1-4; 9 bases align to TRBD1. The CDR3 has 18 residues. Germline V gene lookup returns CDR1 SGHRS and CDR2 YFSETQ. With 4 bases clipped from V and 0 bases from J, the junction kept 10 bases outside the gene matches.

The V call is TRBV5-6, the J call TRBJ2-2; 10 positions match TRBD2. Per germline, CDR1 SGHDT and CDR2 YYEEEE. This CDR3 has 15 amino acids. V gave up 4 bases and J gave up 5 bases; unmatched junction bases: 5. The CDR3 here is CASSAASGGTGELFF. For the CDR3, the DNA is TGTGCCAGCAGCGCCGCTAGCGGGGGAACCGGGGAGCTGTTTTTT. Combining the CDR3 with reference TRBV5-6 and TRBJ2-2 gives the whole variable domain DAGVTQSPTHLIKTRGQQVTLRCSPKSGHDTVSWYQQALGQGPQFIFQYYEEEERQRGNFPDRFSGHQFPNYSSELNVNALLLGDSALYLCASSAASGGTGELFFGEGSRLTVL.

The chain employs TRBV5-4 and TRBJ1-1; the D is unclear. CDR1 is SGHNT and CDR2 is YYREEE in the germline V gene (reference sequence). V gave up 6 bases and J gave up 2 bases, with 14 bases separating them. The CDR3 covers 14 residues. The CDR3: CASTRGNENTEAFF. The CDR3 region has the DNA TGTGCCAGCACCCGGGGAAACGAAAACACTGAAGCTTTCTTT.

This clone was seen a handful of times. V gene TRBV2 combines with J gene TRBJ1-2; 9 bases are a match to TRBD1. Trimming cost V 1 base and J 0 bases; bases outside gene matches: 0. CDR1 SNHLY and CDR2 FYNNEI come from the germline V gene. The CDR3 consists of 15 residues. CDR3 in amino acids: CASSEGQGANYGYTF. The CDR3, as DNA: TGTGCCAGCAGTGAAGGACAGGGGGCTAACTATGGCTACACCTTC.

V is TRBV30 and J is TRBJ2-5; 16 bases fit TRBD2. The CDR3 is 13 residues long. With V trimmed by 6 bases and J by 10 bases, 5 bases remained unmatched. Per germline, CDR1 GTSNPN and CDR2 SVGIG (reference sequence). The CDR3 coding sequence is TGTGCCTGCCAGGGACTAGCGGGGGGGCACCAGTACTTC. Protein product: CACQGLAGGHQYF.

The chain is built from TRBV9 and TRBJ2-5; TRBD2 agrees at 8 bases. The V gene end was trimmed by 4 bases and the J gene end by 5 bases; junction bases not matched to a gene: 10. This CDR3 contains 15 residues. CDR1 is SGDLS and CDR2 is YYNGEE in the germline V gene. DNA of the CDR3: TGTGCCAGCAGCCCCCCGGGACTAGGGGCCGAGACCCAGTACTTC. It specifies CASSPPGLGAETQYF. The complete variable domain, with remaining parts taken from reference TRBV9 and TRBJ2-5, reads DSGVTQTPKHLITATGQRVTLRCSPRSGDLSVYWYQQSLDQGLQFLIQYYNGEERAKGNILERFSAQQFPDLHSELNLSSLELGDSALYFCASSPPGLGAETQYFGPGTRLLVL.

J is TRBJ2-1 and V is TRBV19; 10 bases are a match to TRBD2. The CDR3 runs 16 residues. Germline CDR1 is LNHDA and CDR2 is SQIVND (reference sequence). J was trimmed by 7 bases and V by 2 bases; bases with no gene match: 8. For the CDR3, the DNA is TGTGCCAGTAGTATATCATTAGCGGGGGGTGGGAATGAGCAGTTCTTC. This translates into CASSISLAGGGNEQFF.

The chain joins TRBV9 to TRBJ2-7; tentative D call: TRBD1 (6 bases). The V gene's germline CDR1 is SGDLS and CDR2 YYNGEE. The CDR3 extends over 15 amino acids. Trimming took off 0 bases at V and 5 bases at J, with 15 bases between the two ends. The CDR3 sequence is CASSVGSGHFNEQYF. The CDR3 coding sequence is TGTGCCAGCAGCGTAGGATCGGGACACTTCAACGAGCAGTACTTC.

This rearrangement joins TRBV30 to TRBJ2-1; the match to TRBD2 covers 10 bases. The CDR3 is 14 amino acids. V lost 2 bases, J lost 8 bases, and 6 bases stayed unmatched. From germline, CDR1 is GTSNPN and CDR2 SVGIG (reference sequence). The DNA of the CDR3 is TGTGCCTGGAGTTTACTAGCGGGAATTGATGAGCAGTTCTTC. Its protein is CAWSLLAGIDEQFF.

The V and J genes are TRBV6-5 and TRBJ1-2; perhaps TRBD1 as D (5 bases). Trimming removed 6 bases from V and 4 bases from J, with 15 bases in between. Germline V gene lookup returns CDR1 MNHEY and CDR2 SVGAGI. The CDR3 totals 14 residues. The CDR3, as DNA: TGTGCCAGCAGCCCCGGTGGGGGGAGCTATGGCTACACCTTC. Translating gives CASSPGGGSYGYTF.

The V call is TRBV6-5, the J call TRBJ2-1, with TRBD1 matching 9 bases. V was clipped by 2 bases and J by 5 bases; unmatched bases: 4. CDR1 MNHEY and CDR2 SVGAGI come from the germline V gene. This CDR3 is built from 15 residues. In DNA form, the CDR3 reads TGTGCCAGCAGTTACCCCGGACAGGGGAACAATGAGCAGTTCTTC. This translates into CASSYPGQGNNEQFF.

The V and J genes are TRBV5-5 and TRBJ2-3, with 10 bases matching TRBD2. V shed 2 bases, J shed 3 bases, and the junction held 6 bases outside the gene matches. The CDR3 has 16 amino acids. The germline V gene encodes CDR1 SGHKS and CDR2 YYEKEE (reference sequence). The CDR3 protein is CASSFQRGGTTDTQYF. As DNA, the CDR3 is TGTGCCAGCAGCTTCCAGCGGGGGGGGACGACAGATACGCAGTATTTT.

Comments on this clone: This same CDR3 is encoded by further DNA sequences in the sample. The V gene is TRBV10-2, the J gene TRBJ2-7; a weak D match, TRBD1 (6 bases). Germline V CDR1 and CDR2: WSHSY, SAAADI. V was shortened by 0 bases and J by 2 bases, with 8 bases between the two germline ends. CDR3 size: 14 residues. This CDR3 is CASSESWGPYEQYF. The DNA of the CDR3 is TGCGCCAGCAGTGAGTCTTGGGGGCCCTACGAGCAGTACTTC.

This clone was counted between two and nine times. The chain uses TRBV9 and TRBJ1-2, with 9 bases identical to TRBD1. Losses at the gene ends were 3 bases for V and 2 bases for J; bases not matched to a gene: 5. The CDR3 length is 15 residues. The germline V gene encodes CDR1 SGDLS and CDR2 YYNGEE. In nucleotides, the CDR3 is TGTGCCAGCAGCGACCTGACAGGGGGGAACTATGGCTACACCTTC. It yields the protein CASSDLTGGNYGYTF.

This clone was found once. The rearrangement links TRBV5-1 to TRBJ1-6; possible D gene TRBD1, 6 bases. Per the germline V gene, CDR1 is SGHRS and CDR2 is YFSETQ. The CDR3 extends over 15 amino acids. Trimming pared 3 bases from V and 10 bases from J, leaving 17 bases between. The chain's CDR3 is CASSSDGTSGSPLHF. CDR3 bases: TGCGCCAGCAGCTCTGACGGGACATCGGGGTCACCCCTCCACTTT. The full variable domain, rest sourced from reference TRBV5-1 and TRBJ1-6, is KAGVTQTPRYLIKTRGQQVTLSCSPISGHRSVSWYQQTPGQGLQFLFEYFSETQRNKGNFPGRFSGRQFSNSRSEMNVSTLELGDSALYLCASSSDGTSGSPLHFGNGTRLTVT.

This chain joins TRBV7-2 and TRBJ1-2, with TRBD1 identical over 9 bases. The V and J ends lost 5 bases and 8 bases, in that order; junction bases with no gene match: 15. This CDR3 comprises 16 residues. Germline values: CDR1 SGHTA, CDR2 FQGNSA. As DNA, the CDR3 is TGTGCCAGCAGCCTCGCCCGAGGACAGGGGAACTCCGGCTACACCTTC. Translating it yields CASSLARGQGNSGYTF.